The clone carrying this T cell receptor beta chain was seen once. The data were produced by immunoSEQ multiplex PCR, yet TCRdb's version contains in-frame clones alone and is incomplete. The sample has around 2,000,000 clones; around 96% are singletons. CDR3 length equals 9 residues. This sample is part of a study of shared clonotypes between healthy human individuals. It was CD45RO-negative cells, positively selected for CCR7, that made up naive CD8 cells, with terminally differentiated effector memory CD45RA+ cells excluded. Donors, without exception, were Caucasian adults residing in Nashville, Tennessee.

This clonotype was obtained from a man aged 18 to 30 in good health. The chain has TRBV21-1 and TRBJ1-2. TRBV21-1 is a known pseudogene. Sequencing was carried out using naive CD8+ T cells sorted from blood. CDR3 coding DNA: TGTGCCAGCAGCCATGGCTACACCTTC. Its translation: CASSHGYTF.